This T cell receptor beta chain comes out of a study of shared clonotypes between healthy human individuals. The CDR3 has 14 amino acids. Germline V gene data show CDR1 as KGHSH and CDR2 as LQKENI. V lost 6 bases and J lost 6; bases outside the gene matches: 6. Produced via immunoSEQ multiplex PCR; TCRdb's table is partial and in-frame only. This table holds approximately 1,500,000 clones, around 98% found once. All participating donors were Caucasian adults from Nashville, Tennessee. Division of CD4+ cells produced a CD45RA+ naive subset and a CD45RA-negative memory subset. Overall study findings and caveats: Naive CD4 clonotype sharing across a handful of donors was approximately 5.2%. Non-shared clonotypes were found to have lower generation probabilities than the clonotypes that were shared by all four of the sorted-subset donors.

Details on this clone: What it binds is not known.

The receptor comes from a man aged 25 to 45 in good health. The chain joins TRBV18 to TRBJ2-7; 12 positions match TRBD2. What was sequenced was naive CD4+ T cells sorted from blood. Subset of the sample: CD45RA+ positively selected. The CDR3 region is CASSKGLAGREQYF. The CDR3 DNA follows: TGTGCCAGCTCGAAGGGACTAGCGGGTCGCGAGCAGTACTTC.